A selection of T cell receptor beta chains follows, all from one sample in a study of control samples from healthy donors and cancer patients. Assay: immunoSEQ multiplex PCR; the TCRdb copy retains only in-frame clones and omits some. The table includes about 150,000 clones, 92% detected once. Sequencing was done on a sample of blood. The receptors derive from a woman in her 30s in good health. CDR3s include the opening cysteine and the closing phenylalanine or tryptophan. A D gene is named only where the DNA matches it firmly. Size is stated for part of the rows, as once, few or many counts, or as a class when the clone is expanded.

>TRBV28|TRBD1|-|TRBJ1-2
TGTGCCAGCAAGTGGCTGACAGGGGGATCTAACTATGGCTACACCTTC
CASKWLTGGSNYGYTF
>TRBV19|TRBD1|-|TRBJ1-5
TGTGCCAGTAACTCCGGGGGCAGGGGGCACAATCAGCCCCAGCATTTT
CASNSGGRGHNQPQHF
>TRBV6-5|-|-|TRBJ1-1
TGTGCCAGCAGTTACTCGACGGCAGCCCGAGGAGAAGCTTTCTTT
CASSYSTAARGEAFF
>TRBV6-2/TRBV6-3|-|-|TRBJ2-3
TGTGCCAGCAGCCGCCAGTTTGGGGGGCGGGGAGATACGCAGTATTTT
CASSRQFGGRGDTQYF
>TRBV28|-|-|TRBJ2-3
TGTGCCAGCAGTCGCCTCAGGGGAGAGACAGATACGCAGTATTTT
CASSRLRGETDTQYF
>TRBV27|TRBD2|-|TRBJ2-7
TGTGCCAGCAGTCCCGGGGGGGGGTACGAGCAGTACTTC
CASSPGGGYEQYF
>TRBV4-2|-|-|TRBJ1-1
TGTGCCAGCAGCCAAGGGACAGAGAACACTGAAGCTTTCTTT
CASSQGTENTEAFF
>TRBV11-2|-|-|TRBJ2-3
TGTGCCAGCAGCTTATATACAGATACGCAGTATTTT
CASSLYTDTQYF
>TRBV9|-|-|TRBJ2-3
TGTGCCAGCAGCGTAGGGGGTCACCCTGGGACAGATACGCAGTATTTT
CASSVGGHPGTDTQYF
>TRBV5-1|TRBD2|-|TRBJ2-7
TGCGCCAGCGCTCTAGCGGGGTCCTACGAGCAGTACTTC
CASALAGSYEQYF
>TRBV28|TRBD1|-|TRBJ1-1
TGTGCCAGCAGAACACAGGGGGCCTCGCTCCGGGCTTTCTTT
CASRTQGASLRAFF
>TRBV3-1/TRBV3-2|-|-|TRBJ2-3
TGTGCCAGCAGCCAAGCTCTACGCCCCGCAGATACGCAGTATTTT
CASSQALRPADTQYF
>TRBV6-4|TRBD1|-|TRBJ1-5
TGTGCCAGCAGGGAACACAGGGGTAAGGGCCAGCCCCAGCATTTT
CASREHRGKGQPQHF
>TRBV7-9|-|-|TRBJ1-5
TGTGCCAGCAGCTCTCGGACGGTGGGGGGGCCCCAGCATTTT
CASSSRTVGGPQHF
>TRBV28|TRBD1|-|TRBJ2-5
TGTGCCAGCAGGGGACAGGGAGCCGGAGGAGAGACCCAGTACTTC
CASRGQGAGGETQYF
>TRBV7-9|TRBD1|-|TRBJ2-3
TGTGCCAGCAGCTTCCGGACAGGGGCCGCAGATACGCAGTATTTT
CASSFRTGAADTQYF
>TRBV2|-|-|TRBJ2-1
TGTGCCAGCAGTGAAGCGCAGAGTGAGCAGTTCTTC
CASSEAQSEQFF
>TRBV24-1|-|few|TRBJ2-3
TGTGCCACCAGTGATTCAGCTAGAACAGATACGCAGTATTTT
CATSDSARTDTQYF